What follows describes a single TCR beta chain. Its antigen remains undetermined. No base quality information exists; no much larger clone differs at one position. The germline V gene specifies LGHNA as CDR1 and YNFKEQ as CDR2. V is pared back by 0 bases and J by 8 bases, with 19 bases lying between the germline termini. The CDR3, from cysteine to phenylalanine, totals 16 residues. The only DNA kept is the CDR3, 48 bases in frame from the first base. The data stem from a study of cytomegalovirus exposure and HLA in healthy donors (dated by TCRdb to 2015 to 2018). Study-level background: An earlier analysis of approximately 550 of the donors reported about 250 Gb of sequence data and about 100 million unique TCR beta sequences from approximately 180 million T cells. To decide whether each TCR beta V gene segment behaved as functional or pseudogenic, an earlier analysis of several hundred of the donors relied on high-throughput TCR beta sequencing. Donor age, sex, ethnicity and CMV serostatus were compiled together with the repertoire data. A later analysis re-examined previously published TCR beta repertoires from more than 650 donors and added high-resolution HLA genotyping to investigate patterns of TCR occurrence. The study aimed to test whether cataloging public T cell receptors could reveal signatures of past pathogen exposure. Among some 400 genotyped donors of the cohort, an average of about 240,000 unique TCR beta nucleotide sequences was sequenced per donor, of which about 19% were non-productive. Using immunosequencing, the study profiled T cell repertoires from about 610 subjects and related those repertoires to cytomegalovirus serostatus. Four to six DR-DQ haplotypes were handled as single units for association and clustering, since linkage in the cohort was strong. Along with the approximately 650-subject first cohort, a separate validation cohort of 120 different subjects was used. Typing coverage varied by locus: about 620-640 donors for A, B, C, DRB1 and DQB1; more than 500 for DQA1; over 600 for DPA1; around 450 for DPB1. Genome-wide SNP genotypes for about three fifths of the roughly 670 donors were used in a later genetic analysis, which treated that subset as a discovery cohort. Rather than drawing on any new phenotypic data, the later analysis identified candidate immune exposures from TCR beta sequences and the way those sequences occurred across donors. Every discovery cohort repertoire had been produced on one sequencing platform. Of the approximately 400 genotyped donors, 65% to 90% were placed in the genetic ancestry cluster associated with self-reported Caucasian donors. HLA typing covered class I and class II loci at four-digit resolution. To predict cytomegalovirus infection status, the study combined high-throughput TCR immunosequencing, statistical association of individual TCRs with disease status, and machine learning. An early release covering just under 650 HLA-typed donors comprised around 300 gigabases of sequencing data and 85 million to 100 million unique TCR sequences. Study-wide findings and limitations: The study listed 150 to 200 TCR beta chains as associated with cytomegalovirus. The sequencing pipeline was judged likely to have produced a cluster of highly shared sequence variants as a technical artifact. In a later genetic analysis, fewer N-insertions in productive TCRs were reported among donors in an Asian-associated ancestry cluster than the approximately 670-donor mean. In both the original and validation cohorts, the classifier was reported to diagnose cytomegalovirus status with high specificity and sensitivity. Because counts were too low, seventeen rarely observed V segments, including chromosome 9 orphons, were left out of the earlier analysis of 587 of the donors. Assigning TCR associations to individual alleles was difficult when HLA alleles, especially DR and DQ, strongly co-occurred. Only TCR beta chains were sequenced in this cohort, and the absence of alpha or paired-chain data limited detectable features. Most TCR sequences were observed very rarely across donors, whereas some public TCRs were present in many individuals. Presence/absence analyses assumed roughly uniform sequencing depth across donors, an assumption that may not hold. V-gene and J-gene trimming of TCR beta chains was associated with a missense DCLRE1C variant in a later genetic analysis, and the association was replicated in an independent cohort. Linkage disequilibrium might explain the correlated functional status among segregating V segments, but an unknown experimental factor could not be excluded. A later analysis found that most CMV-associated TCR beta chains appeared HLA-restricted, with HLA associations seemingly driven largely by CMV exposure. A further reported finding was that TCR beta sequences accurately predicted the HLA-A and HLA-B alleles for most subjects in the first cohort. In a later analysis, TCR association rates were found to vary across HLA loci, with the most associated TCRs seen for DRB1 alleles and the fewest for HLA-C alleles. CMV serostatus was the only immune exposure information available for the cohort. At a false discovery rate of 0.05, a later analysis linked about 16,000 TCR beta sequences to specific HLA alleles. In an earlier analysis of some 640 of the donors, most TCR beta V segments were observed in productive rearrangements about 90% or about 30% of the time, broadly matching IMGT annotations. According to a later analysis, parvovirus B19, influenza, CMV and Epstein-Barr virus appeared linked to several top co-occurrence clusters. It was suggested by the authors that the approach could potentially be generalized to other disease states and immunological phenotypes. A later analysis found that HLA-associated TCR beta chains were more clonally expanded and had lower generation probabilities than equally common non-associated chains. Some IMGT-functional V segments, including TRBV6-2 and TRBV6-3, could not be distinguished by the 87-base-pair reads and were therefore excluded. In vitro tests confirmed that a few of the cytomegalovirus-associated TCR beta chains recognize cytomegalovirus antigens. Because HLA typing was unavailable for some donors at each locus, only the typed subset was used in association tests.

In total, 666 healthy bone marrow donors made up the cohort. At the time of sampling, every cohort member was nominally healthy, though immune exposures that went unrecorded were likely present. The donor tested CMV seronegative and was one of the 352 seronegative cohort members. A peripheral blood sample was collected from each donor, and TCR beta sequencing was performed on peripheral blood mononuclear cells. Genomic DNA extraction from the blood cell samples was performed with the Qiagen DNeasy Blood Extraction Kit. Libraries were prepared through the immunoSEQ multiplex PCR assay. A mixture of 60 forward primers for TCR Vbeta segments and 13 reverse primers for TCR Jbeta segments was used in the multiplex PCR. A multiplex PCR assay on genomic DNA amplified the CDR3 region of rearranged TCR beta genes. On the Illumina HiSeq System, the amplified TCR beta libraries were sequenced as 87-base-pair reads. Per the authors' processing: Across the roughly 700 repertoires, a later analysis counted 80 million or so unique TCR beta chains, 9.5 million to 12 million of which were shared by at least two donors. A nearest-neighbor algorithm error-corrected the raw reads and collapsed the reads into unique sequences, merging closely related sequences to remove PCR and sequencing errors. V, D and J gene segments were assigned by aligning CDR3 sequences to IMGT reference sequences. Each retained sequence needed at least a six-nucleotide match to both a V gene segment and a J gene segment. A rearrangement was called productive if the CDR3 had no stop codons and remained in frame with V and J, and every other rearrangement was called non-productive. CDR3 was defined according to IMGT convention as the region running from the second conserved V-encoded cysteine to the conserved J-encoded phenylalanine. The earlier analysis of some 600 of the donors excluded sequences that lacked an unambiguous match to a single V gene segment. In an earlier analysis of 450 to 700 of the donors, V segments were called functional above 56.7% productive rearrangements and were called segregating when the between-donor standard deviation exceeded 5%. A statistical classification framework was developed to diagnose cytomegalovirus status using the catalog of TCR beta chain sequences. V and J gene assignment, in a later analysis, came from comparing TCR nucleotide sequences with IMGT/GENE-DB human TR gene sequences. In a later analysis, CDR3 sequences and most-parsimonious VDJ recombination scenarios were assigned using the TCRdist pipeline. In a later analysis, each TCR beta chain was defined by its CDR3 amino acid sequence together with its V-gene family, and reads lacking a unique V-gene family were excluded. A later analysis removed nearly 600 highly shared, low-generation-probability nucleotide sequences to deal with suspected cross-contamination and a sequencing artifact. A later analysis calculated a clonal expansion index for each public chain from normalized within-repertoire ranks of inferred template counts. A later analysis computed generation probabilities with a VDJ recombination model fitted to out-of-frame rearrangements, and checked the results against IGoR. Hypergeometric tests were used in a later analysis to score TCR-TCR, TCR-HLA and TCR-CMV co-occurrence, with a repertoire-size bias correction applied to the TCR pairs. False discovery rates were estimated in a later analysis by permuting HLA or CMV assignments 20 times. In a later analysis, co-occurring TCRs were grouped using DBSCAN, with TCRdist sequence similarity added in when clustering inside HLA-allele-positive subsets. Co-occurrence clustering excluded repertoires with fewer than 30,000 or more than 120,000 public chains, plus five with anomalous nucleotide sharing. The immuneACCESS repertoire file appears here via TCRdb, limited to in-frame rearrangements. These files lack a portion of the clones; in checked studies, under half of the deficit traces to unresolved V genes, and the cause of the others is not known. V and J calls and clone size are given by that table; D and trimming were obtained from the DNA. This sample has some 240,000 clones in its table, and about 93% of those were observed once. Of the sample, about 1.5% falls within the top ten clones.

The V and J genes are TRBV4-2 and TRBJ1-2; TRBD1 is perhaps the D gene, given 6 matching bases. Input material: PBMCs. This TCR was recovered from a girl aged 2 to 10 in good health and CMV-seronegative. The CDR3 sequence is CASSQDRGGGLSGYTF. In nucleotide form, the sequence is TGTGCCAGCAGCCAAGATAGGGGGGGAGGGCTATCAGGCTACACCTTC.